Below, one T cell receptor (beta chain) is given with its context. The sample is drawn from a study of blood T cell repertoires in COVID-19. Whole-study context: The analysed material was cDNA or gDNA that came from T cells, B-cell-depleted T cells, or PBMCs.

Original processing methods: The assay estimated nucleated cells by amplifying reference gene primers. Here immunoSEQ multiplex PCR was the method, and the copy in TCRdb shows in-frame clones only, minus some. The D gene and trimming were derived from the DNA, and the V and J assignments and clone size from that table. The repertoire holds around 300,000 clones, with nearly 90% as singletons. Losses at the gene ends were 4 bases for V and 2 bases for J; bases not matched to a gene: 5. This CDR3 comprises 16 residues. The germline gives CDR1 SGHAT, CDR2 FQNNGV. The V gene is TRBV11-2, the J gene TRBJ1-6; the match to TRBD1 covers 7 bases. Sample: peripheral blood. This receptor was taken from a woman aged 40 to 49 with COVID-19, enrolled during active disease. As DNA, the CDR3 is TGTGCCAGCAGCTCAGACAGGGAGGCCTATAATTCACCCCTCCACTTT. Protein: CASSSDREAYNSPLHF. Full variable domain (missing parts from reference TRBV11-2 and TRBJ1-6): EAGVAQSPRYKIIEKRQSVAFWCNPISGHATLYWYQQILGQGPKLLIQFQNNGVVDDSQLPKDRFSAERLKGVDSTLKIQPAKLEDSAVYLCASSSDREAYNSPLHFGNGTRLTVT.